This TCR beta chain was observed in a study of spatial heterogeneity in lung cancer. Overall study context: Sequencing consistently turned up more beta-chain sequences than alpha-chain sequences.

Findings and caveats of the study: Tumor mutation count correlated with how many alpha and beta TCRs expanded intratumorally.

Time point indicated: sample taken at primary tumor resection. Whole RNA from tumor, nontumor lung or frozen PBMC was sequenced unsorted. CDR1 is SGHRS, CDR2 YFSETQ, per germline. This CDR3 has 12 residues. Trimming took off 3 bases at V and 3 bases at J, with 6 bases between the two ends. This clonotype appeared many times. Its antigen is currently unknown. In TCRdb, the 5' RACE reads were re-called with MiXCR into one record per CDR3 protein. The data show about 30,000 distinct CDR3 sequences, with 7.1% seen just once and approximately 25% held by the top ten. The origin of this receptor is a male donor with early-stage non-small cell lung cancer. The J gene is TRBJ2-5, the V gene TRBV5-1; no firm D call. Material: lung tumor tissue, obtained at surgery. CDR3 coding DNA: TGCGCCAGCAGCTACACTAAAGAGACCCAGTACTTC. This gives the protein CASSYTKETQYF.